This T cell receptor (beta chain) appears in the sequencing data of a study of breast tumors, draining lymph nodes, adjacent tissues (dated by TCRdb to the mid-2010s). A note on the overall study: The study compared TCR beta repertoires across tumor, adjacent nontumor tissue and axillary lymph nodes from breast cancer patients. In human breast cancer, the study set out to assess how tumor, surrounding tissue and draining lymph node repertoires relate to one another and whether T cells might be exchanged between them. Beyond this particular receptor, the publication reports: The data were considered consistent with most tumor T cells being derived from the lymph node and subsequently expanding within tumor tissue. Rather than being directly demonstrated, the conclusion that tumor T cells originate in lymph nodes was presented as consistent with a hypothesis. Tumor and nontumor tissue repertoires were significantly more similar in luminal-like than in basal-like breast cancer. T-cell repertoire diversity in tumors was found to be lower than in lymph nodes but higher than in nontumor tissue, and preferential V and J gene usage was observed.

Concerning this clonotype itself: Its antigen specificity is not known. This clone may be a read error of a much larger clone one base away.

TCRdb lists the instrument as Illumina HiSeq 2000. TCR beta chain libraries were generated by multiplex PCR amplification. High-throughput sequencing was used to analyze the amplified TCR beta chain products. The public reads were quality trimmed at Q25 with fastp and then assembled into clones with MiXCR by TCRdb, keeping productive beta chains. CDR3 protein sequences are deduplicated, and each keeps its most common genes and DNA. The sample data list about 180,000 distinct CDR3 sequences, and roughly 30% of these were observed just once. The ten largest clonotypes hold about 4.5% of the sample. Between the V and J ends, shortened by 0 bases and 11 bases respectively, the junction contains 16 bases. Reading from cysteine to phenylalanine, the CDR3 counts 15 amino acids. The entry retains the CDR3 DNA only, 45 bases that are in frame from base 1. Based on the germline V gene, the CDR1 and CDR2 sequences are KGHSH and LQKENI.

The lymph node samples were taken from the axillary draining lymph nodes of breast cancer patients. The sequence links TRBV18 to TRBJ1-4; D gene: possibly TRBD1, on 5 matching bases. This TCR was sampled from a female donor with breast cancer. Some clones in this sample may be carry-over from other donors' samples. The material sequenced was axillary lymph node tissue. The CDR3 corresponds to CASSPPRQGSDKLFF. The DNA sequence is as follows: TGTGCCAGCTCACCACCGAGGCAGGGAAGCGACAAACTGTTTTTT. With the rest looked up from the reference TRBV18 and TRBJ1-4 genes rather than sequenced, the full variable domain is NAGVMQNPRHLVRRRGQEARLRCSPMKGHSHVYWYRQLPEEGLKFMVYLQKENIIDESGMPKERFSAEFPKEGPSILRIQQVVRGDSAAYFCASSPPRQGSDKLFFGSGTQLSVL.